This entry features one T cell receptor (beta chain) sequence. The antigen is unknown. This sample was taken from a study of T cell repertoires in cytomegalovirus infection. Background on the study: It can be stated that public TCR beta signatures indicated CMV infection as well as a matching HLA type. Notes on the study in general: Clonotype analysis showed dominance of the ex vivo response by HLA-C-restricted CMV-specific TCR beta clonotypes. Cumulative public TCR beta family frequency identified carriers of CMV plus the relevant HLA.

This CDR3 contains 14 residues. Per the germline V gene, CDR1 is MNHEY and CDR2 is SMNVEV (reference sequence). V was clipped by 10 bases and J by 2 bases, with 18 bases between them. TCRdb re-analysed the reads in MiXCR, keeping a single row per CDR3 protein. The sample carries around 800,000 distinct CDR3 sequences, over 25% recorded once. This clonotype was obtained from a human donor in good health (CMV status not recorded). Some clones in this sample may be carry-over from other donors' samples. This chain connects TRBV27 to TRBJ2-7, with D possibly matching TRBD1 (6 bases). The sample consisted of cultured CD8+ T cells from PBMCs, taken from culture after CMV antigen stimulation. The chain's CDR3 is CATNPGVGTYEQYF. The CDR3 DNA follows: TGTGCCACGAACCCAGGGGTTGGGACCTACGAGCAGTACTTC.